A single sample is the source of the 27 T cell receptor beta chains below, sequenced in a study of blood T cell repertoires in COVID-19. Sequenced by immunoSEQ multiplex PCR; TCRdb stores in-frame clones only, minus some. The table includes about 260,000 clones, around 87% detected once. Sequencing input: peripheral blood. The receptors derive from a woman aged 40-49 years who had recovered from COVID-19.

The CDR3 DNA reads TGTGCCAGCAGAGTGCAGGGGTGGAGTGATGGAAACACCATATATTTT. Amino acids: CASRVQGWSDGNTIYF. V and J are TRBV7-6 and TRBJ1-3, with D maybe TRBD1 (6 bases). Germline lookup yields CDR1 SGHVS and CDR2 FNYEAQ. This CDR3 region has 16 residues. The ends were cut back, 6 bases at V and 3 bases at J, with 18 bases in the middle.

The chain links TRBV6-5 to TRBJ1-1; possibly TRBD1 for D (5 bases). Germline values: CDR1 MNHEY, CDR2 SVGAGI. Trimming left V 8 bases short and J 9 bases short, with 16 bases between. This CDR3 region has 12 residues. CDR3 sequence reads: CASLGGTFQAFF. CDR3 in DNA: TGTGCCAGCCTCGGAGGGACCTTCCAAGCTTTCTTT.

This clone came up a few times. The rearrangement links TRBV30 to TRBJ1-2; TRBD1 agrees at 9 bases. From germline, CDR1 is GTSNPN and CDR2 SVGIG (reference sequence). Germline trimming cut 7 bases from V and 7 bases from J; bases unmatched to any gene: 10. This CDR3 is built from 13 residues. CDR3 sequence: CALSLGDRVGYTF. In nucleotides, the CDR3 is TGTGCCTTATCACTTGGGGACAGGGTTGGCTACACCTTC.

This chain joins TRBV7-9 and TRBJ1-1; D is ambiguous. The CDR3 is 15 amino acids. Germline values: CDR1 SEHNR, CDR2 FQNEAQ (reference sequence). The V end lost 5 bases, the J end lost 0 bases, and 13 bases lay between the germline ends. Written as DNA, the CDR3 is TGTGCCAGCAGCCCATACGGCGGGTTGAACACTGAAGCTTTCTTT. Its protein is CASSPYGGLNTEAFF.

The V and J genes are TRBV5-6 and TRBJ2-7; TRBD1 matches 9 bases. V lost 2 bases and J lost 3; bases outside the gene matches: 3. The CDR3 length is 14 residues. Germline V gene lookup returns CDR1 SGHDT and CDR2 YYEEEE. The CDR3 region is CASSFGTGIYEQYF. The DNA for the CDR3 is TGTGCCAGCAGCTTCGGGACAGGGATCTACGAGCAGTACTTC.

The chain carries TRBV7-2 and TRBJ2-7; D remains ambiguous. Trimming pared 4 bases from V and 4 bases from J, leaving 8 bases between. The CDR3 has 12 residues. Germline-derived CDR1 and CDR2 are SGHTA and FQGNSA. For the CDR3, the DNA is TGTGCCAGCAGCTCTACCCGTTACGAGCAGTACTTC. The encoded protein is CASSSTRYEQYF. Looking up the rest from reference TRBV7-2 and TRBJ2-7 gives the full variable domain: GAGVSQSPSNKVTEKGKDVELRCDPISGHTALYWYRQSLGQGLEFLIYFQGNSAPDKSGLPSDRFSAERTGGSVSTLTIQRTQQEDSAVYLCASSSTRYEQYFGPGTRLTVT.

The rearrangement links TRBV5-1 to TRBJ2-1; TRBD1 aligns across 8 bases. The CDR3 runs 16 residues. The germline V gene has CDR1 SGHRS and CDR2 YFSETQ. Germline trimming cut 3 bases from V and 9 bases from J; bases unmatched to any gene: 14. The chain's CDR3 is CASSSPQGVALGEQFF. As DNA, the CDR3 is TGCGCCAGCAGCTCCCCACAGGGGGTTGCGTTGGGTGAGCAGTTCTTC.

This chain joins TRBV5-6 and TRBJ1-4; 8 nucleotides match TRBD1. V shed 3 bases, J shed 7 bases, and the junction held 8 bases outside the gene matches. The CDR3 covers 15 residues. CDR1 SGHDT and CDR2 YYEEEE come from the germline V gene. CDR3: CASSSRTGLGEKLFF. For the CDR3, the DNA is TGTGCCAGCAGCTCTCGGACAGGGCTGGGTGAAAAACTGTTTTTT.

CDR3 in DNA: TGTGCCAGCAGCCCTAACTACGGGAGGCGGAAATATGGCTACACCTTC. It yields the protein CASSPNYGRRKYGYTF. J is TRBJ1-2 and V is TRBV11-2; D remains unclear. The CDR3 loop spans 16 amino acids. Germline loops: CDR1 SGHAT, CDR2 FQNNGV. V gave up 5 bases and J gave up 5 bases, with 21 bases separating them.

A note on this clone: The identical CDR3 is also encoded by other nucleotide sequences in the sample. V gene TRBV29-1 combines with J gene TRBJ1-2; D might be TRBD1 (5 bases). The germline V gene encodes CDR1 SQVTM and CDR2 ANQGSEA. The CDR3 is 12 residues long. Between the trimmed V and J ends, which lost 3 bases and 2 bases, there was a span of 7 bases. CDR3 coding DNA: TGCAGCGTTGATCAGGGCAACTATGGCTACACCTTC. Translated, it gives CSVDQGNYGYTF.

This sequence joins TRBV6-4 and TRBJ2-1; 7 bases align to TRBD2. This CDR3 region has 18 residues. Germline V CDR1 and CDR2: MRHNA, SNTAGT. The junction had 17 bases not matched to a gene; V was cut back by 4 bases and J by 5 bases. DNA of the CDR3: TGTGCCAGCAGTGTCCCCGACCCAGCGGGGCGAAGCGACAATGAGCAGTTCTTC. This encodes CASSVPDPAGRSDNEQFF.

The V gene is TRBV30, the J gene TRBJ2-3, with D possibly matching TRBD2 (7 bases). Trimming removed 0 bases from V and 5 bases from J, with 12 bases in between. Germline V lookup: CDR1 GTSNPN, CDR2 SVGIG (reference sequence). This CDR3 contains 14 residues. The CDR3 coding sequence is TGTGCCTGGAGTGTTCGGGGGGCGGGAGATACGCAGTATTTT. Its translation is CAWSVRGAGDTQYF.

The rearrangement uses TRBV27 and TRBJ2-3; weak D call: TRBD1 (7 bases). V was shortened by 7 bases and J by 2 bases, with 19 bases between the two germline ends. In germline, CDR1 is MNHEY, CDR2 SMNVEV (reference sequence). The CDR3 is 16 residues long. The CDR3: CASNALGGGFTDTQYF. The DNA for the CDR3 is TGTGCCAGCAACGCCCTTGGAGGGGGCTTCACAGATACGCAGTATTTT.

CDR3 in DNA: TGCGCCAGCAGCTCGGGAAGTGCGGGCCTCCAAGAGACCCAGTACTTC. Protein sequence: CASSSGSAGLQETQYF. The J gene is TRBJ2-5, the V gene TRBV5-1; tentatively, D is TRBD2 (5 bases). CDR3 size: 16 residues. V lost 3 bases to trimming and J lost 1 base, with 16 bases between them. Germline loops: CDR1 SGHRS, CDR2 YFSETQ.

The rearrangement joins TRBV9 to TRBJ1-5; a possible D gene is TRBD1 (6 bases). V was shortened by 4 bases and J by 9 bases, with 17 bases between the two germline ends. This CDR3 contains 14 residues. Per the germline V gene, CDR1 is SGDLS and CDR2 is YYNGEE. The CDR3, as DNA: TGTGCCAGCAGCCCGACAGGCCCCAGCCCGCCCCAGCATTTT. Translated: CASSPTGPSPPQHF.

V and J are TRBV9 and TRBJ2-1; tentatively, D is TRBD1 (5 bases). This CDR3 comprises 16 residues. V lost 4 bases and J lost 0, with 14 bases in between. The germline CDR1 and CDR2 sequences are SGDLS and YYNGEE. In DNA form, the CDR3 reads TGTGCCAGCAGCATGACAGCTCCTACCTCCTACAATGAGCAGTTCTTC. It is translated as CASSMTAPTSYNEQFF.

The chain uses TRBV3-1 (or the pseudogene TRBV3-2) and TRBJ2-1; 8 bases agree with TRBD2. Looked up from germline, CDR1 is LGHDT and CDR2 is YNNKEL (reference sequence). With V trimmed by 0 bases and J by 6 bases, 7 bases remained unmatched. The CDR3 is 16 residues long. CDR3 bases: TGTGCCAGCAGCCAAGATAGGCTAGCGGGTCCCAATGAGCAGTTCTTC. Encoded protein: CASSQDRLAGPNEQFF.

The genes are TRBV5-1 and TRBJ2-7; tentatively, D is TRBD2 (5 bases). V lost 4 bases and J 2 bases, leaving 13 bases between the germline ends. There are 14 residues in the CDR3. CDR1 SGHRS and CDR2 YFSETQ come from the germline V gene. CDR3: CASSQSPGTYEQYF. In DNA form, the CDR3 reads TGCGCCAGCAGCCAGAGTCCGGGGACCTACGAGCAGTACTTC. The variable domain in full, completed from reference TRBV5-1 and TRBJ2-7, reads KAGVTQTPRYLIKTRGQQVTLSCSPISGHRSVSWYQQTPGQGLQFLFEYFSETQRNKGNFPGRFSGRQFSNSRSEMNVSTLELGDSALYLCASSQSPGTYEQYFGPGTRLTVT.

This rearrangement joins TRBV2 to TRBJ1-1, with TRBD1 identical over 9 bases. Unmatched junction bases numbered 6, after V lost 4 bases and J lost 0 bases. CDR1 is SNHLY, CDR2 FYNNEI, per germline. The CDR3 has 16 residues. The CDR3: CASSGGTGTLNTEAFF. The CDR3, as DNA: TGTGCCAGCAGTGGGGGGACAGGGACCTTGAACACTGAAGCTTTCTTT.

The J gene is TRBJ2-2, the V gene TRBV14; 8 nucleotides align to TRBD1. V was pared by 4 bases and J by 11 bases, with 12 bases of the junction left unmatched. The germline V gene encodes CDR1 SGHDN and CDR2 FVKESK. The CDR3 is 15 residues long. CDR3 nucleotide sequence: TGTGCCAGCAGCCCCAGTCGACAGGGGAGTTCCGAGCTGTTTTTT. Its translation: CASSPSRQGSSELFF.

This clone was seen just once. This chain links TRBV19 with TRBJ2-5, with 9 bases fitting TRBD1. The CDR3 has 14 residues. Looked up from germline, CDR1 is LNHDA and CDR2 is SQIVND (reference sequence). V lost 4 bases, J lost 3 bases, and 3 bases stayed unmatched. For the CDR3, the DNA is TGTGCCAGTAGTAAACGGGACAGGGAAGAGACCCAGTACTTC. Residues: CASSKRDREETQYF. Full variable domain (rest looked up from reference TRBV19 and TRBJ2-5): DGGITQSPKYLFRKEGQNVTLSCEQNLNHDAMYWYRQDPGQGLRLIYYSQIVNDFQKGDIAEGYSVSREKKESFPLTVTSAQKNPTAFYLCASSKRDREETQYFGPGTRLLVL.

This chain joins TRBV6-5 and TRBJ2-1; 13 bases are shared with TRBD2. CDR1 is MNHEY, CDR2 SVGAGI, per germline. Unmatched junction bases numbered 6, after V lost 7 bases and J lost 6 bases. This CDR3 is built from 15 residues. The CDR3 here is CASTPGLAGTNEQFF. For the CDR3, the DNA is TGTGCCAGCACCCCGGGACTAGCGGGGACCAATGAGCAGTTCTTC.

This sequence joins TRBV5-6 and TRBJ1-4; 7 nucleotides agree with TRBD1. Germline V CDR1 and CDR2: SGHDT, YYEEEE. The CDR3 spans 14 residues. V shed 4 bases and J 5 bases; nucleotides not matched to a gene: 5. The CDR3 here is CASSQTGQNEKLFF. In DNA form, the CDR3 reads TGTGCCAGCAGCCAGACAGGGCAAAATGAAAAACTGTTTTTT.

The chain links TRBV5-1 to TRBJ2-1; 8 nucleotides match TRBD1. The J segment lost 5 bases and the V segment lost 4 bases, leaving 11 bases of the junction unmatched. Germline V CDR1 and CDR2: SGHRS, YFSETQ. CDR3 length equals 16 residues. CDR3 DNA sequence: TGCGCCAGCAGCCCCGACCCAGGGGGCGCGGACAATGAGCAGTTCTTC. Translation: CASSPDPGGADNEQFF.

This clone was seen many times. The chain employs TRBV18 and TRBJ1-1; D is perhaps TRBD1 (6 bases). Between the trimmed V and J ends, which lost 3 bases and 6 bases, there was a span of 11 bases. Looked up from germline, CDR1 is KGHSH and CDR2 is LQKENI. The CDR3 totals 13 residues. The CDR3 reads CASSPHRAAEAFF. CDR3 sequence (DNA): TGTGCCAGCTCACCCCACAGGGCGGCTGAAGCTTTCTTT.

The chain employs TRBV11-2 and TRBJ2-2; unclear D gene. The germline CDR1 and CDR2 sequences are SGHAT and FQNNGV. The CDR3 sequence is 17 residues long. Trimming pared 0 bases from V and 0 bases from J, leaving 11 bases between. The CDR3: CASSLDESNSNTGELFF. The DNA for the CDR3 is TGTGCCAGCAGCTTAGATGAATCTAACTCGAACACCGGGGAGCTGTTTTTT.

The chain joins TRBV7-2 to TRBJ1-1; perhaps TRBD1 as D (5 bases). The germline V gene encodes CDR1 SGHTA and CDR2 FQGNSA. V shed 1 base and J shed 0 bases, with 12 bases lying between them. The CDR3 covers 16 residues. The CDR3 spells CASSLEQAAMNTEAFF. The DNA for the CDR3 is TGTGCCAGCAGCTTAGAACAGGCTGCTATGAACACTGAAGCTTTCTTT.